These 21 T cell receptor beta chains share one sample of origin, sequenced in a study of control samples from healthy donors and cancer patients. TCRdb keeps only in-frame clones here, not all; method: immunoSEQ multiplex PCR. The profile shows 70,000 or so clones, nearly 85% of them singletons. Sequencing was performed on blood. All receptors come from a man aged 50 or older in good health.

The chain links TRBV28 to TRBJ2-3, with a possible D match to TRBD1 (5 bases). V gave up 2 bases and J gave up 0 bases, with 12 bases separating them. The germline V gene encodes CDR1 MDHEN and CDR2 SYDVKM. The length of the CDR3 is 16 residues. This CDR3 reads CASSLGLPGSTDTQYF. CDR3 nucleotides: TGTGCCAGCAGTTTAGGGCTGCCAGGGAGCACAGATACGCAGTATTTT.

This sequence joins TRBV7-6 and TRBJ1-6; 7 positions match TRBD1. The J segment lost 7 bases and the V segment lost 6 bases, leaving 6 bases of the junction unmatched. The germline CDR1 and CDR2 sequences are SGHVS and FNYEAQ. There are 14 residues in the CDR3. CDR3 in DNA: TGTGCCAGCAGACCGACAGGGACCAATTCACCCCTCCACTTT. Its translation is CASRPTGTNSPLHF. Based on the CDR3 plus reference TRBV7-6 and TRBJ1-6, the full variable domain is GAGVSQSPRYKVTKRGQDVALRCDPISGHVSLYWYRQALGQGPEFLTYFNYEAQQDKSGLPNDRFSAERPEGSISTLTIQRTEQRDSAMYRCASRPTGTNSPLHFGNGTRLTVT.

V and J are TRBV21-1 and TRBJ2-7. TRBV21-1 is listed as a pseudogene. This CDR3 region has 15 residues. CDR3 sequence: CASSKRPCTGYEQYF. CDR3 DNA: TGTGCCAGCAGCAAACGTCCCTGCACTGGGTACGAGCAGTACTTC.

The genes are TRBV4-3 and TRBJ1-1; D is possibly TRBD1 (5 bases). CDR3 length equals 14 residues. V lost 0 bases and J lost 4, with 9 bases in between. Germline CDR1 is LGHNA and CDR2 is YSLEER. The CDR3 DNA follows: TGCGCCAGCAGCCAAGACGCAGGGATCACTGAAGCTTTCTTT. It specifies CASSQDAGITEAFF.

The rearrangement uses TRBV27 and TRBJ2-7; perhaps TRBD2 as D (6 bases). V was cut by 8 bases and J by 0 bases, with 8 bases left in between. The CDR3 covers 12 residues. Germline-derived CDR1 and CDR2 are MNHEY and SMNVEV (reference sequence). CDR3 coding DNA: TGTGCCAGCCGGGACTTCTCCTACGAGCAGTACTTC. Residues: CASRDFSYEQYF.

This clone was seen only once. The chain employs TRBV15 and TRBJ2-1, with TRBD2 as a possible D gene (6 bases). Germline lookup yields CDR1 LNHNV and CDR2 YYDKDF (reference sequence). The germline V and J ends were trimmed by 7 bases and 8 bases, with 33 bases remaining between them. The CDR3 runs 19 residues. The CDR3 nucleotides are TGTGCCACCAATAGAGGGATTGGGACTCGTCTAGTTGGATCTCATGAGCAGTTCTTC. Its protein is CATNRGIGTRLVGSHEQFF.

The V gene is TRBV5-1, the J gene TRBJ2-1; 9 bases line up with TRBD2. The germline V gene has CDR1 SGHRS and CDR2 YFSETQ. The V segment lost 5 bases and the J segment 7 bases; nucleotides outside the gene matches: 10. The CDR3 is 15 residues long. DNA of the CDR3: TGCGCCAGCAGATTCGTCGCGGGAGGGATGAATGAGCAGTTCTTC. It translates to CASRFVAGGMNEQFF.

J is TRBJ2-1 and V is TRBV5-4, with a tentative D call TRBD1 (6 bases). In germline, CDR1 is SGHNT, CDR2 YYREEE (reference sequence). Trimming took off 4 bases at V and 8 bases at J, with 13 bases between the two ends. CDR3 length equals 13 residues. The DNA for the CDR3 is TGTGCCAGCAGCCCCGGGACATTCGATGAGCAGTTCTTC. This sequence encodes CASSPGTFDEQFF.

The chain employs TRBV5-1 and TRBJ2-7; a weak D match, TRBD2 (6 bases). Between the trimmed V and J ends, which lost 3 bases and 4 bases, there was a span of 17 bases. Germline V gene sequence: CDR1 SGHRS, CDR2 YFSETQ. The CDR3 is made up of 15 amino acids. DNA of the CDR3: TGCGCCAGCAGCTGGGGGGACTTAACTACGTACGAGCAGTACTTC. Its protein is CASSWGDLTTYEQYF.

The chain links TRBV27 to TRBJ1-1, with a tentative D call TRBD1 (5 bases). The V gene's germline CDR1 is MNHEY and CDR2 SMNVEV (reference sequence). CDR3 size: 15 residues. V was trimmed by 3 bases and J by 7 bases, leaving 18 bases between them. For the CDR3, the DNA is TGTGCCAGCAGTTTTTCTGGTTCCGCGGGGGATGAAGCTTTCTTT. Translating it yields CASSFSGSAGDEAFF.

The table lists this clone with a count of one. The rearrangement links TRBV5-1 to TRBJ1-2; TRBD1 matches at 7 bases. CDR3 length: 15 residues. With 4 bases clipped from V and 3 bases from J, the junction kept 9 bases outside the gene matches. CDR1 is SGHRS and CDR2 is YFSETQ in the germline V gene. CDR3 residues: CASSIGTALDYGYTF. The CDR3 bases are TGCGCCAGCAGCATAGGGACAGCCCTAGACTATGGCTACACCTTC.

The rearrangement joins TRBV4-3 to TRBJ2-1; tentative D call: TRBD2 (6 bases). Trimming removed 0 bases from V and 8 bases from J, with 17 bases in between. In germline, CDR1 is LGHNA, CDR2 YSLEER. This CDR3 comprises 16 residues. The CDR3 bases are TGCGCCAGCAGCCAAGATCTTGACGGGAGTGGTGATGAGCAGTTCTTC. It encodes CASSQDLDGSGDEQFF.

The genes are TRBV20-1 and TRBJ1-2; D remains ambiguous. The V and J ends lost 1 base and 7 bases respectively, with 7 bases between them. Germline V lookup: CDR1 DFQATT, CDR2 SNEGSKA (reference sequence). This CDR3 is 11 amino acids long. The CDR3 DNA reads TGCAGTGCTAGAGGGGGTTCTGGCTACACCTTC. As protein: CSARGGSGYTF.

The gene calls are TRBV6-6 and TRBJ2-2; TRBD1 matches at 7 bases. Unmatched junction bases numbered 9, after V lost 6 bases and J lost 8 bases. This CDR3 region has 14 residues. The germline gives CDR1 MNHNY, CDR2 SVGAGI (reference sequence). Here the CDR3 DNA reads TGTGCCAGCAGCCTACTCCCCAGGGGGGGGGAGCTGTTTTTT. Protein sequence: CASSLLPRGGELFF.

This chain links TRBV25-1 with TRBJ2-7; either TRBD1 or TRBD2 may supply D (5 bases each). Trimming pared 3 bases from V and 3 bases from J, leaving 12 bases between. This CDR3 has 14 amino acids. CDR1 and CDR2 (germline): MGHDK, SYGVNS. In DNA, the CDR3 is TGTGCCAGCAGTGACGGGACGACCTACTACGAGCAGTACTTC. This encodes CASSDGTTYYEQYF.

There are many counts of this clone. The chain has TRBV2 and TRBJ1-4; D is unresolved. The CDR3 contains 13 residues. CDR1 SNHLY and CDR2 FYNNEI come from the germline V gene. Trimming removed 6 bases at V and 7 bases at J, with 12 bases between. The CDR3 reads CASRWHPSEKLFF. The CDR3 DNA follows: TGTGCCAGCAGGTGGCACCCAAGTGAAAAACTGTTTTTT.

V is TRBV9 and J is TRBJ1-2; 9 bases align to TRBD1. Germline trimming cut 4 bases from V and 6 bases from J; bases unmatched to any gene: 13. The CDR3 spans 16 residues. In germline, CDR1 is SGDLS, CDR2 YYNGEE. CDR3 bases: TGTGCCAGCAGCTACGATCCTACAGGGGGCTCTCATGGCTACACCTTC. It encodes CASSYDPTGGSHGYTF.

The chain carries TRBV10-3 and TRBJ2-7, with 7 bases aligning to TRBD2. CDR1 ENHRY and CDR2 SYGVKD come from the germline V gene. This CDR3 region has 15 residues. The V and J ends lost 0 bases and 0 bases, in that order; junction bases with no gene match: 2. The CDR3 sequence: CAISESGGSSYEQYF. The CDR3 nucleotides are TGTGCCATCAGTGAGTCGGGCGGGAGCTCCTACGAGCAGTACTTC.

V is TRBV4-3 and J is TRBJ1-1; D ambiguous. There are 11 residues in the CDR3. CDR1 and CDR2 (germline): LGHNA, YSLEER. Trimming pared 1 base from V and 11 bases from J, leaving 8 bases between. CDR3: CASSQAGRAFF. In nucleotides, the CDR3 is TGCGCCAGCAGCCAAGCCGGTAGGGCTTTCTTT.

This clone was counted a single time. The chain recombines TRBV10-3 with TRBJ1-3; TRBD1 is a possible D gene (6 bases). V dropped 6 bases and J dropped 3 bases, with 9 bases sitting between them. CDR3 length: 13 residues. Germline V gene lookup returns CDR1 ENHRY and CDR2 SYGVKD. CDR3 sequence (DNA): TGTGCCATCAGGGGACAAGGTGGAAACACCATATATTTT. Protein sequence: CAIRGQGGNTIYF.

There are many counts of this clone. V usage is TRBV12-3 or TRBV12-4 and J usage is TRBJ1-1, with D perhaps TRBD1 (5 bases). The CDR3 length is 13 residues. V was pared by 8 bases and J by 11 bases, with 21 bases between. The CDR3 coding sequence is TGTGCCAGCCGAGACAGTTTAACATTACGGGCTTTCTTT. The encoded protein is CASRDSLTLRAFF.